This entry lists 18 T cell receptor beta chains sequenced from one sample in a study of shared clonotypes between healthy human individuals. The assay was immunoSEQ multiplex PCR, and TCRdb's table has in-frame clones only and misses some. There are approximately 640,000 clones in the sample; around 72% occur only once, and 1.8% lies in the top ten. The sequencing input was memory CD4+ T cells sorted from blood. Indicated subset: CD45RA-negative fraction. The receptors come from a woman aged 25-40 years in good health.

This clone has at least ten counts. Other DNA variants within this sample encode the same CDR3. The rearrangement links TRBV19 to TRBJ2-5; D perhaps matches TRBD1 (6 bases). Germline CDR1 and CDR2: LNHDA and SQIVND (reference sequence). The CDR3 spans 14 residues. V was pared by 3 bases and J by 1 base, with 9 bases between. The DNA of the CDR3 is TGTGCCAGTAGTATCGCAGGGGCCCAAGAGACCCAGTACTTC. It yields the protein CASSIAGAQETQYF.

The chain employs TRBV1 and TRBJ2-1; the tabulated D call, TRBD2, remains unverified against the DNA. TRBV1 is a pseudogene locus. The CDR3 totals 15 residues. The CDR3 nucleotides read TGCGCCAGCAGCCATCGGAGGGCTGGTATCGATGAGCAGTTCTTC. It codes for CASSHRRAGIDEQFF.

This rearrangement joins TRBV28 to TRBJ2-3, with D possibly matching TRBD2 (5 bases). Trimming shortened V by 3 bases and J by 3 bases, and 19 bases separated the two germline ends. The CDR3 contains 17 residues. Germline V gene sequence: CDR1 MDHEN, CDR2 SYDVKM. In DNA, the CDR3 is TGTGCCAGCAGTTTGCCCATGGGAGTAGCTGGGACAGATACGCAGTATTTT. Protein: CASSLPMGVAGTDTQYF.

The chain uses TRBV7-9 and TRBJ1-2; the D gene is possibly TRBD1 (6 bases). CDR3 size: 14 residues. The germline gives CDR1 SEHNR, CDR2 FQNEAQ (reference sequence). V was clipped by 11 bases and J by 3 bases, with 19 bases between them. The CDR3, as DNA: TGTGCCTGGCAGCCTCCTACAGGGCACTATGGCTACACCTTC. Encoded protein: CAWQPPTGHYGYTF.

The V gene is TRBV28, the J gene TRBJ1-5; weak D call: TRBD1 (5 bases). With 8 bases removed from V and 6 bases from J, the gap between germline ends came to 17 bases. Germline CDR1 MDHEN, CDR2 SYDVKM. This CDR3 has 14 residues. The CDR3 DNA follows: TGTGCCAGCCTCGGATGGGGGAAGGGTCAGCCCCAGCATTTT. Translating it yields CASLGWGKGQPQHF.

This clone appeared a few times. The chain joins TRBV5-4 to TRBJ2-5; 7 positions match TRBD2. In germline, CDR1 is SGHNT, CDR2 YYREEE (reference sequence). The CDR3 consists of 15 residues. Trimming cost V 4 bases and J 2 bases; bases outside gene matches: 8. The CDR3 DNA follows: TGTGCCAGCAGCACAGCGCAGGGAGGGCAAGAGACCCAGTACTTC. Encoded protein: CASSTAQGGQETQYF. Based on the CDR3 plus reference TRBV5-4 and TRBJ2-5, the full variable domain is ETGVTQSPTHLIKTRGQQVTLRCSSQSGHNTVSWYQQALGQGPQFIFQYYREEENGRGNFPPRFSGLQFPNYSSELNVNALELDDSALYLCASSTAQGGQETQYFGPGTRLLVL.

The chain links TRBV19 to TRBJ2-1; 9 nucleotides match TRBD1. V shed 5 bases and J 5 bases; nucleotides not matched to a gene: 7. CDR3 length equals 15 residues. Per the germline V gene, CDR1 is LNHDA and CDR2 is SQIVND (reference sequence). CDR3 in amino acids: CASSVYGTGNNEQFF. Here the CDR3 DNA reads TGTGCCAGTAGTGTGTACGGGACAGGGAACAATGAGCAGTTCTTC.

CDR3 coding DNA: TGTGCCAGCAGTGAAGGGCCTCGGTCGAGCTATGGCTACACCTTC. Translated: CASSEGPRSSYGYTF. This chain links TRBV2 with TRBJ1-2; D remains ambiguous. This CDR3 contains 15 residues. Germline CDR1 SNHLY, CDR2 FYNNEI. Trimming pared 1 base from V and 4 bases from J, leaving 13 bases between.

The chain combines TRBV11-2 with TRBJ2-3, with 11 bases matching TRBD1. This CDR3 is built from 13 residues. Germline assignment: CDR1 SGHAT and CDR2 FQNNGV. Trimming at V came to 4 bases and at J to 7 bases, leaving 1 base not matched to a gene. In DNA form, the CDR3 reads TGTGCCAGCAGCTGGGACAGGGGGAATACGCAGTATTTT. Amino acids: CASSWDRGNTQYF.

This clone has a single count. V usage is TRBV28 and J usage is TRBJ1-5; D unclear. The CDR3 spans 12 residues. V lost 6 bases to trimming and J lost 7 bases, with 10 bases between them. The germline CDR1 and CDR2 sequences are MDHEN and SYDVKM. The CDR3 coding sequence is TGTGCCAGCAGCCGTGTTTACCAGCCCCAGCATTTT. It encodes CASSRVYQPQHF.

The gene calls are TRBV29-1 and TRBJ1-2; possible D gene TRBD1, 5 bases. The CDR3 is made up of 12 amino acids. V gave up 8 bases and J gave up 2 bases, with 12 bases separating them. Germline values: CDR1 SQVTM, CDR2 ANQGSEA. This CDR3 reads CSLGTENYGYTF. CDR3 DNA sequence: TGCAGCTTAGGGACGGAGAACTATGGCTACACCTTC.

This clone was detected only once. The V call is TRBV5-1, the J call TRBJ2-3; 8 nucleotides match TRBD1. Germline lookup yields CDR1 SGHRS and CDR2 YFSETQ. CDR3 length: 15 residues. The V and J ends lost 3 bases and 3 bases, in that order; junction bases with no gene match: 6. The CDR3 bases are TGCGCCAGCAGCTCGGTGCAGGGGGCTACAGATACGCAGTATTTT. Protein product: CASSSVQGATDTQYF. The full variable domain, completed using reference TRBV5-1 and TRBJ2-3, is KAGVTQTPRYLIKTRGQQVTLSCSPISGHRSVSWYQQTPGQGLQFLFEYFSETQRNKGNFPGRFSGRQFSNSRSEMNVSTLELGDSALYLCASSSVQGATDTQYFGPGTRLTVL.

This sequence joins TRBV4-2 and TRBJ2-5, with 9 bases identical to TRBD1. The CDR3 length is 14 residues. CDR1 is LGHNA, CDR2 YNFKEQ, per germline. V trimming: 4 bases; J trimming: 5 bases; junction bases outside the gene matches: 5. The CDR3, as DNA: TGTGCCAGCAGCCCGGGACAGGGAGGGGAGACCCAGTACTTC. Its translation: CASSPGQGGETQYF.

The chain combines TRBV15 with TRBJ1-1; D ambiguous. CDR1 and CDR2 from the germline V gene are LNHNV and YYDKDF (reference sequence). CDR3 size: 13 residues. V lost 3 bases and J lost 3, with 8 bases in between. The CDR3 region is CATSSMFYTEAFF. CDR3 nucleotide sequence: TGTGCCACCAGCAGCATGTTTTACACTGAAGCTTTCTTT.

A note on this clone: Mismatch with germline at one junction end may stem from a read error. Within the sample, other DNA sequences also encode this same CDR3. The chain employs TRBV2 and TRBJ2-3; no clear D gene. This CDR3 region has 15 residues. The germline CDR1 and CDR2 sequences are SNHLY and FYNNEI. The CDR3 here is CASSGWSPSTDTQYF. Here the CDR3 DNA reads TGTGCCAGCAGTGGGTGGTCCCCCAGCACAGATACACAGTATTTT.

V is TRBV19 and J is TRBJ1-1; no clear D. The CDR3 consists of 11 residues. Germline V lookup: CDR1 LNHDA, CDR2 SQIVND (reference sequence). V was clipped by 7 bases and J by 3 bases, with 6 bases between them. The CDR3 DNA reads as TGTGCCAGTACTGAGTACACTGAAGCTTTCTTT. Residues: CASTEYTEAFF.

CDR3 loop: CASKPGGASYGYTF. The CDR3 DNA sequence: TGTGCCAGCAAACCAGGGGGCGCGTCCTATGGCTACACCTTC. This chain joins TRBV6-5 and TRBJ1-2; 8 positions match TRBD1. The CDR3 is 14 amino acids. The germline gives CDR1 MNHEY, CDR2 SVGAGI. V was pared by 7 bases and J by 4 bases, with 8 bases of the junction left unmatched.

This clone was detected a few times. The gene calls are TRBV9 and TRBJ2-5; TRBD1 matches 7 bases. V dropped 3 bases and J dropped 4; count of bases not matched to a gene: 6. The length of the CDR3 is 14 residues. Germline CDR1 is SGDLS and CDR2 is YYNGEE. The CDR3 is CASSATGSRETQYF. The CDR3 DNA reads TGTGCCAGCAGCGCGACAGGGTCCCGAGAGACCCAGTACTTC.